The source of this T cell receptor beta chain is a study of control samples from healthy donors and cancer patients. Germline V CDR1 and CDR2: SGHAT, FQDESV (reference sequence). The CDR3 consists of 13 residues. Trimming stripped 10 bases from V and 1 base from J, with 13 bases between. Sequencing was performed with immunoSEQ multiplex PCR; in TCRdb, only in-frame clones are kept and a portion is missing. The table lists 120,000 to 150,000 clones, under 95% of them singletons. Specimen: blood. The receptor was derived from a man in his late teens or twenties in good health. The J gene is TRBJ1-1, the V gene TRBV11-1; D is unclear. Written as DNA, the CDR3 is TGTGCCATCAACCCATCCAAGAACACTGAAGCTTTCTTT. As protein: CAINPSKNTEAFF.